The 24 T cell receptor beta chains presented below share a single source sample, sequenced in a study of T cell changes during pregnancy in multiple sclerosis. Here immunoSEQ multiplex PCR was the method, and the copy in TCRdb shows in-frame clones only, minus some. The sample comprises about 60,000 clones, around 93% of which are singletons, and around 4% rests with the top ten. The sequenced sample was CD8+ T cells from peripheral blood mononuclear cells, obtained in the second trimester of pregnancy. The receptors come from a female donor with multiple sclerosis, enrolled in a pregnancy study.

This rearrangement joins TRBV6-1 to TRBJ2-4; 8 bases line up with TRBD1. CDR3 length: 14 residues. The J segment lost 7 bases and the V segment lost 10 bases, leaving 12 bases of the junction unmatched. CDR1 and CDR2 from the germline V gene are MNHNS and SASEGT. CDR3 sequence: CAIKNVDRDNIQYF. Written as DNA, the CDR3 is TGTGCCATCAAGAACGTGGACAGGGACAACATTCAGTACTTC.

This sequence joins TRBV11-3 and TRBJ2-2, with 8 bases matching TRBD1. The CDR3 sequence is 15 residues long. Germline CDR1 reads SGHNT; CDR2 reads YENEEA. V dropped 3 bases and J dropped 1; count of bases not matched to a gene: 1. The CDR3 sequence is CASSLGTGNTGELFF. CDR3 in DNA: TGTGCCAGCAGCTTGGGGACAGGGAACACCGGGGAGCTGTTTTTT.

Note on this clone: The junction departs from germline at one end; a sequencing error may be responsible. This rearrangement joins TRBV2 to TRBJ1-2; tentative D call: TRBD1 (5 bases). The CDR3 totals 11 residues. CDR1 SNHLY and CDR2 FYNNEI come from the germline V gene. The CDR3 nucleotides read TGTGCCAGCAGTGAATATGAACAGGCGAAGTTC. Translating gives CASSEYEQAKF.

Written as DNA, the CDR3 is TGTGCCAGCAGTCCCCCGCGACAGGAGAACACCGGGGAGCTGTTTTTT. Its protein is CASSPPRQENTGELFF. The rearrangement links TRBV27 to TRBJ2-2, with D possibly matching TRBD1 (6 bases). This CDR3 comprises 16 residues. Germline V gives CDR1 MNHEY, CDR2 SMNVEV (reference sequence). V gave up 5 bases and J gave up 1 base, with 14 bases separating them.

The chain combines TRBV2 with TRBJ2-5, with 11 bases that match TRBD2. Germline CDR1 reads SNHLY; CDR2 reads FYNNEI. Trimming at V came to 7 bases and at J to 1 base, leaving 5 bases not matched to a gene. The CDR3 is 15 residues long. The DNA for the CDR3 is TGTGCCAGCAACCGGCTAGCGGGGGGCCAAGAGACCCAGTACTTC. This codes for CASNRLAGGQETQYF.

The genes are TRBV7-6 and TRBJ2-7; the D gene is possibly TRBD2 (5 bases). With 1 base removed from V and 5 bases from J, the gap between germline ends came to 9 bases. Per the germline V gene, CDR1 is SGHVS and CDR2 is FNYEAQ. The CDR3 covers 13 residues. The CDR3 sequence: CASSLGGVDEQYF. CDR3 in DNA: TGTGCCAGCAGCTTAGGGGGAGTAGACGAGCAGTACTTC. The full variable domain, its missing parts supplied by reference TRBV7-6 and TRBJ2-7, is GAGVSQSPRYKVTKRGQDVALRCDPISGHVSLYWYRQALGQGPEFLTYFNYEAQQDKSGLPNDRFSAERPEGSISTLTIQRTEQRDSAMYRCASSLGGVDEQYFGPGTRLTVT.

The chain couples TRBV11-2 to TRBJ2-2; 9 bases align to TRBD1. Per germline, CDR1 SGHAT and CDR2 FQNNGV. The CDR3 runs to 15 residues. V trimming: 3 bases; J trimming: 7 bases; junction bases outside the gene matches: 6. The CDR3 spells CASSFRQGVGGELFF. CDR3 DNA sequence: TGTGCCAGCAGCTTCCGACAGGGGGTTGGCGGGGAGCTGTTTTTT.

J is TRBJ1-5 and V is TRBV5-5; no clear D. Germline-derived CDR1 and CDR2 are SGHKS and YYEKEE (reference sequence). There are 16 residues in the CDR3. The V end was cut by 2 bases, the J end by 0 bases, with 12 bases between. CDR3 coding DNA: TGTGCCAGCAGCTTAGTCGGCGGCGATAGCAATCAGCCCCAGCATTTT. Its protein product is CASSLVGGDSNQPQHF.

The table lists this clone with a count of one. The rearrangement joins TRBV27 to TRBJ2-1, with 7 bases that match TRBD2. CDR3 size: 15 residues. The J segment lost 0 bases and the V segment lost 6 bases, leaving 5 bases of the junction unmatched. Germline CDR1 reads MNHEY; CDR2 reads SMNVEV (reference sequence). The CDR3 protein is CASSAGGSSYNEQFF. The CDR3 DNA reads TGTGCCAGCAGCGCCGGGGGGAGCTCCTACAATGAGCAGTTCTTC.

The chain combines TRBV7-9 with TRBJ2-1, with no clear D. CDR1 and CDR2 (germline): SEHNR, FQNEAQ (reference sequence). The germline V and J ends were trimmed by 5 bases and 5 bases, with 10 bases remaining between them. This CDR3 is 13 amino acids long. CDR3 amino acids: CASSALSNNEQFF. For the CDR3, the DNA is TGTGCCAGCAGCGCCCTCAGTAACAATGAGCAGTTCTTC.

The CDR3 protein is CASSPTGTGELFF. CDR3 DNA: TGTGCCAGCAGCCCCACGGGGACCGGGGAGCTGTTTTTT. V and J are TRBV9 and TRBJ2-2; possibly TRBD2 for D (5 bases). The CDR3 length is 13 residues. The germline V gene has CDR1 SGDLS and CDR2 YYNGEE. V gave up 4 bases and J gave up 5 bases, with 9 bases separating them.

The V and J genes are TRBV7-9 and TRBJ1-1; the match to TRBD1 covers 7 bases. V was pared by 4 bases and J by 3 bases, with 5 bases of the junction left unmatched. CDR3 length: 14 residues. Germline lookup yields CDR1 SEHNR and CDR2 FQNEAQ (reference sequence). CDR3 residues: CASSSPRGDTEAFF. As DNA, the CDR3 is TGTGCCAGCAGCTCCCCCAGGGGGGACACTGAAGCTTTCTTT.

The gene calls are TRBV7-6 and TRBJ2-7; D is perhaps TRBD1 (5 bases). CDR1 and CDR2 (germline): SGHVS, FNYEAQ. The V end was cut by 1 base, the J end by 5 bases, with 12 bases between. The CDR3 is 14 residues long. The CDR3 region has the DNA TGTGCCAGCAGCTTAGTCCCCCAGGGTGACGAGCAGTACTTC. Residues: CASSLVPQGDEQYF.

The chain carries TRBV11-2 and TRBJ2-7, with a weak D call TRBD1 (6 bases). This CDR3 is 16 amino acids long. Trimming shortened V by 5 bases and J by 2 bases, and 19 bases separated the two germline ends. Germline V gives CDR1 SGHAT, CDR2 FQNNGV. CDR3 residues: CASSLQSGNRAYEQYF. The CDR3 nucleotides read TGTGCCAGCAGCCTACAATCGGGGAACAGGGCCTACGAGCAGTACTTC.

This sequence joins TRBV7-9 and TRBJ1-1; TRBD1 is a possible D gene (6 bases). CDR3 size: 16 residues. Trimming left V 3 bases short and J 4 bases short, with 18 bases between. CDR1 is SEHNR, CDR2 FQNEAQ, per germline (reference sequence). CDR3 DNA sequence: TGTGCCAGCAGCTTCCCCGAATATCAGGGGAGCACTGAAGCTTTCTTT. Encoded protein: CASSFPEYQGSTEAFF.

This CDR3 reads CASSSRGLNTEAFF. CDR3 DNA: TGTGCCAGCAGCTCCAGGGGTTTGAACACTGAAGCTTTCTTT. This rearrangement joins TRBV28 to TRBJ1-1; tentatively, D is TRBD1 (6 bases). CDR1 MDHEN and CDR2 SYDVKM come from the germline V gene. This CDR3 has 14 amino acids. With 6 bases removed from V and 0 bases from J, the gap between germline ends came to 11 bases.

The rearrangement uses TRBV5-1 and TRBJ1-1, with D tentatively TRBD1 (5 bases). V dropped 3 bases and J dropped 3 bases, with 9 bases sitting between them. Germline assignment: CDR1 SGHRS and CDR2 YFSETQ. The CDR3 spans 13 residues. The CDR3 loop reads CASSYEGDTEAFF. CDR3 sequence (DNA): TGCGCCAGCAGCTATGAAGGGGACACTGAAGCTTTCTTT.

This clone has just a few counts. J is TRBJ1-5 and V is TRBV27; TRBD1 is a possible D gene (5 bases). Germline CDR1 and CDR2: MNHEY and SMNVEV (reference sequence). V gave up 0 bases and J gave up 4 bases, with 10 bases separating them. The CDR3 totals 15 residues. CDR3 residues: CASSLSSGMNQPQHF. In DNA form, the CDR3 reads TGTGCCAGCAGTTTATCTTCAGGGATGAATCAGCCCCAGCATTTT.

This clone was detected once. The chain combines TRBV6-5 with TRBJ2-1, with 8 bases that match TRBD2. From germline, CDR1 is MNHEY and CDR2 SVGAGI. The CDR3 sequence is 15 residues long. V was clipped by 6 bases and J by 10 bases; unmatched bases: 14. The CDR3 protein is CASSPPRGGPDEQFF. The CDR3, as DNA: TGTGCCAGCAGCCCTCCCCGGGGGGGGCCAGACGAGCAGTTCTTC.

The gene calls are TRBV30 and TRBJ1-1; D is ambiguous. V gave up 5 bases and J gave up 2 bases, with 9 bases separating them. There are 12 residues in the CDR3. From germline, CDR1 is GTSNPN and CDR2 SVGIG (reference sequence). The DNA for the CDR3 is TGTGCCTGGGAACTCCTTAACACTGAAGCTTTCTTT. This codes for CAWELLNTEAFF.

CDR3 sequence (DNA): TGTGCCAGCTACCCGGCGGGCAGGAGCTCTGGAAACACCATATATTTT. Translated, it gives CASYPAGRSSGNTIYF. The J gene is TRBJ1-3, the V gene TRBV28; D unresolved. V lost 8 bases and J 0 bases, leaving 17 bases between the germline ends. The CDR3 extends over 16 amino acids. Looked up from germline, CDR1 is MDHEN and CDR2 is SYDVKM.

This clone has a handful of counts. The V call is TRBV6-1, the J call TRBJ2-1; 7 bases match TRBD2. This CDR3 is built from 15 residues. V shed 2 bases and J 0 bases; nucleotides not matched to a gene: 1. The germline CDR1 and CDR2 sequences are MNHNS and SASEGT. The CDR3: CASSETGGSYNEQFF. Here the CDR3 DNA reads TGTGCCAGCAGTGAAACGGGGGGCTCCTACAATGAGCAGTTCTTC.

There are a few counts of this clone. The rearrangement uses TRBV7-2 and TRBJ1-1, with TRBD1 matching over 7 bases. Germline V gene sequence: CDR1 SGHTA, CDR2 FQGNSA. Unmatched junction bases numbered 9, after V lost 5 bases and J lost 0 bases. This CDR3 spans 16 amino acids. CDR3 sequence (DNA): TGTGCCAGCAGCGAGACAGGGTTCTTCATGAACACTGAAGCTTTCTTT. It encodes CASSETGFFMNTEAFF.

The chain employs TRBV29-1 and TRBJ2-1; TRBD2 agrees at 11 bases. The V gene's germline CDR1 is SQVTM and CDR2 ANQGSEA. The CDR3 extends over 15 amino acids. Trimming at V came to 2 bases and at J to 5 bases, leaving 5 bases not matched to a gene. The CDR3 here is CSVEYGTSGNNEQFF. CDR3 nucleotide sequence: TGCAGCGTTGAATACGGGACTAGCGGAAACAATGAGCAGTTCTTC.